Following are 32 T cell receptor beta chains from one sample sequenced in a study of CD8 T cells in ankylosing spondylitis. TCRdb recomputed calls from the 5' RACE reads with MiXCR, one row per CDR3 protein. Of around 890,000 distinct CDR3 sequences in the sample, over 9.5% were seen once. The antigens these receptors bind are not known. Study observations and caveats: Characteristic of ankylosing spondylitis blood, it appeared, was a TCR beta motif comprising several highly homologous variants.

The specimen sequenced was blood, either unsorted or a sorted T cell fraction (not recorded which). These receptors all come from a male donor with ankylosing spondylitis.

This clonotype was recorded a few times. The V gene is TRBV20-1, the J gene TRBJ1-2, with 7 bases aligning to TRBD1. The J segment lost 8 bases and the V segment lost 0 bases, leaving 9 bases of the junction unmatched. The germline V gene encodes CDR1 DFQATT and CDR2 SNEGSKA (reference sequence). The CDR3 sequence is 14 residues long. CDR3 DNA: TGCAGTGCTAGAGATTCTGACAGGGTCGACGGCTACACCTTC. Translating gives CSARDSDRVDGYTF.

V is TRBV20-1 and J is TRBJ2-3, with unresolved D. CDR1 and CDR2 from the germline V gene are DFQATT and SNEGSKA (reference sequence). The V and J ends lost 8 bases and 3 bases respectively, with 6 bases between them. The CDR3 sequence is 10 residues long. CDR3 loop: CSWTTDTQYF. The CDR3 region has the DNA TGCAGTTGGACGACAGATACGCAGTATTTT.

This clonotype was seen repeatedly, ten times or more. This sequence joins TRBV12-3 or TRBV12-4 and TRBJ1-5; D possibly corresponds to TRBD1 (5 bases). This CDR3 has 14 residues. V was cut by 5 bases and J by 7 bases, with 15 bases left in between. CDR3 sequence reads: CASSPGAGLQPQHF. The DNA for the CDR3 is TGTGCCAGCAGTCCCGGAGCAGGGCTCCAGCCCCAGCATTTT.

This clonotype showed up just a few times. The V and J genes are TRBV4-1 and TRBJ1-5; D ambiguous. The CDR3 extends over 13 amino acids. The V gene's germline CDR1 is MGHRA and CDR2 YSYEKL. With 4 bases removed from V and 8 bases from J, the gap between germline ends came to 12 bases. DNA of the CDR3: TGCGCCAGCAGCCTCTGGCGGTGGGAGCCCCAGCATTTT. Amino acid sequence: CASSLWRWEPQHF.

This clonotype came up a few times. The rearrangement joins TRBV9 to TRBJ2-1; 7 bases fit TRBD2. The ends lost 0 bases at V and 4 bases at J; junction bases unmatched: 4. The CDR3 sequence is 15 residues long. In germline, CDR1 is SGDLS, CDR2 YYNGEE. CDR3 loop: CASSVGTSEYNEQFF. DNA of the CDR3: TGTGCCAGCAGCGTAGGTACTAGCGAGTACAATGAGCAGTTCTTC.

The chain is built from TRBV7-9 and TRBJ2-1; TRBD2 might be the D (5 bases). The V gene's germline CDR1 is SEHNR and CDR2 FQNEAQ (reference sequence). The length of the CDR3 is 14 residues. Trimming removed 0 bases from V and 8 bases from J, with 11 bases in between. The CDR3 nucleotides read TGTGCCAGCAGCTTAGCTTGGAGCGGCGATGAGCAGTTCTTC. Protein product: CASSLAWSGDEQFF.

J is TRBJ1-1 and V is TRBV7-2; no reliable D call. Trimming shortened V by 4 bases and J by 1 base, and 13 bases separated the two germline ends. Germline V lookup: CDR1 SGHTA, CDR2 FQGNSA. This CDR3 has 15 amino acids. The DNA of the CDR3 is TGTGCCAGCAGCTCCTTGTCGGTTACGAACACTGAAGCTTTCTTT. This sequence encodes CASSSLSVTNTEAFF.

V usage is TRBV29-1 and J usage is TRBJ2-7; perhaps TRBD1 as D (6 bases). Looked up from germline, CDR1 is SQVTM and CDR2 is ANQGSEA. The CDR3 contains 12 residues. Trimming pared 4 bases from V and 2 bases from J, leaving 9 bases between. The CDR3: CSVADSTYEQYF. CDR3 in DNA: TGCAGCGTTGCGGACAGTACCTACGAGCAGTACTTC.

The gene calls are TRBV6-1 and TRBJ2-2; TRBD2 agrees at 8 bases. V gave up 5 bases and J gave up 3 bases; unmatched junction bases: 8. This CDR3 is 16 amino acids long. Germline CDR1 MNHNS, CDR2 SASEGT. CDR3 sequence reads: CASSRLAGIDTGELFF. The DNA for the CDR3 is TGTGCCAGCAGTAGATTAGCGGGGATAGACACCGGGGAGCTGTTTTTT.

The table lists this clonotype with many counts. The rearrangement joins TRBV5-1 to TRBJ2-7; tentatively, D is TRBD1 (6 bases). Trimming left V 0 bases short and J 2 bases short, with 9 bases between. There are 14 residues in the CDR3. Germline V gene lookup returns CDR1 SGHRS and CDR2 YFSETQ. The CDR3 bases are TGCGCCAGCAGCTTGGTGGGACAAGCCTACGAGCAGTACTTC. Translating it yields CASSLVGQAYEQYF.

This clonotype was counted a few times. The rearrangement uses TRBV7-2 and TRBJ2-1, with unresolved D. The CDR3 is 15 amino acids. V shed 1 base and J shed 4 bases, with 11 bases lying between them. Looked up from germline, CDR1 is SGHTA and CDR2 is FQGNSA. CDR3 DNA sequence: TGTGCCAGCAGCTTAGTTTTCGCCTATTACAATGAGCAGTTCTTC. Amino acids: CASSLVFAYYNEQFF.

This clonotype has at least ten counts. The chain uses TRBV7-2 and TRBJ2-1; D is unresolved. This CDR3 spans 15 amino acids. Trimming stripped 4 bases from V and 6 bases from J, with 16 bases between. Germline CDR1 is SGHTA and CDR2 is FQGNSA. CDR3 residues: CASSSRVFWGNEQFF. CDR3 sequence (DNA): TGTGCCAGCAGCTCCCGGGTCTTCTGGGGCAATGAGCAGTTCTTC.

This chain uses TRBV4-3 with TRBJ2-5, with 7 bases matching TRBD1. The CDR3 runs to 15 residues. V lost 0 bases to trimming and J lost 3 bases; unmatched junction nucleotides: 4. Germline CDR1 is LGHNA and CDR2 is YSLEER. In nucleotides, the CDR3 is TGCGCCAGCAGCCAAGATTTGGGACAGAAAGAGACCCAGTACTTC. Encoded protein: CASSQDLGQKETQYF.

The DNA of the CDR3 is TGTGCCAGCAGCCTCTCTCGGGGTCTACTCCTTGCTAACTATGGCTACACCTTC. Its translation: CASSLSRGLLLANYGYTF. The chain recombines TRBV11-2 with TRBJ1-2; the D is unclear. V gave up 5 bases and J gave up 0 bases, with 22 bases separating them. CDR3 length equals 18 residues. The germline V gene has CDR1 SGHAT and CDR2 FQNNGV.

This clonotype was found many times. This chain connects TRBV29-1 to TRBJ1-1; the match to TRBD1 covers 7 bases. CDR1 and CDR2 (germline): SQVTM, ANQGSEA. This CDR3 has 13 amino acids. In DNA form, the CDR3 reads TGCAGTGTTAAGGGACAGCCGAACACTGAAGCTTTCTTT. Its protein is CSVKGQPNTEAFF.

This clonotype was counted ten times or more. The CDR3: CSVPTSGSLTDTQYF. The CDR3 nucleotides are TGCAGCGTTCCGACTAGCGGGAGTCTGACAGATACGCAGTATTTT. J is TRBJ2-3 and V is TRBV29-1, with TRBD2 matching 12 bases. V trimming: 5 bases; J trimming: 3 bases; junction bases outside the gene matches: 6. Germline V gene sequence: CDR1 SQVTM, CDR2 ANQGSEA. This CDR3 region has 15 residues.

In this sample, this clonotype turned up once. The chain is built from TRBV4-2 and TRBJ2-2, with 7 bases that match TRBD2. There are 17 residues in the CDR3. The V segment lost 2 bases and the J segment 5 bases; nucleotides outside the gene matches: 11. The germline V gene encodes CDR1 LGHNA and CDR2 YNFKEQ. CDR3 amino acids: CASSQRTSPQGTGELFF. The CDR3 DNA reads TGTGCCAGCAGCCAACGGACTAGTCCCCAGGGTACCGGGGAGCTGTTTTTT.

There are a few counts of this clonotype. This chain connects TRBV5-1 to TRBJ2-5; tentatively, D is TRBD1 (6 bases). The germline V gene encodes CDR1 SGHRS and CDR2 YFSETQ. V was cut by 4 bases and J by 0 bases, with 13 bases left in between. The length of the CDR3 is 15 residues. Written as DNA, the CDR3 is TGCGCCAGCAGCCGGGACATCCAGTACCAAGAGACCCAGTACTTC. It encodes CASSRDIQYQETQYF.

CDR3 nucleotide sequence: TGCGCCAGCAGCCCGGGACTAGCGGTTTCTCAGTACTTC. Its protein is CASSPGLAVSQYF. The chain has TRBV5-1 and TRBJ2-5; TRBD2 matches at 11 bases. Germline V gene data show CDR1 as SGHRS and CDR2 as YFSETQ. There are 13 residues in the CDR3. The V and J ends lost 4 bases and 11 bases, in that order; junction bases with no gene match: 7. The full variable domain, in which reference TRBV5-1 and TRBJ2-5 provide the parts outside the CDR3, is KAGVTQTPRYLIKTRGQQVTLSCSPISGHRSVSWYQQTPGQGLQFLFEYFSETQRNKGNFPGRFSGRQFSNSRSEMNVSTLELGDSALYLCASSPGLAVSQYFGPGTRLLVL.

CDR3: CASGAVAKNIQYF. For the CDR3, the DNA is TGCGCCAGCGGCGCAGTAGCCAAAAACATTCAGTACTTC. J is TRBJ2-4 and V is TRBV10-2, with D hard to call. Trimming pared 8 bases from V and 0 bases from J, leaving 8 bases between. The CDR3 is made up of 13 amino acids. Germline CDR1 reads WSHSY; CDR2 reads SAAADI.

CDR3 in DNA: TGTGCCAGCTCCCCCTCTGGCAGGGGACCCACTGAAGCTTTCTTT. It yields the protein CASSPSGRGPTEAFF. J is TRBJ1-1 and V is TRBV18, with D possibly being TRBD1 (6 bases). The CDR3 has 15 amino acids. Between the trimmed V and J ends, which lost 6 bases and 4 bases, there was a span of 18 bases. The germline gives CDR1 KGHSH, CDR2 LQKENI.

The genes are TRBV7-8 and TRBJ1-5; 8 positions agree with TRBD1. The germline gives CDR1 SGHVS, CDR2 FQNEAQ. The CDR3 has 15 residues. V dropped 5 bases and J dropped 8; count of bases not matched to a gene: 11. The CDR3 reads CASSQPGQGGEPQHF. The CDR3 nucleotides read TGTGCCAGCAGCCAACCCGGACAGGGAGGGGAGCCCCAGCATTTT.

CDR3 sequence reads: CASRHGGQGAYEQYF. In DNA, the CDR3 is TGTGCTTCACGCCATGGTGGGCAGGGGGCCTACGAGCAGTACTTC. The genes are TRBV10-3 and TRBJ2-7, with 7 bases lining up with TRBD1. The CDR3 sequence is 15 residues long. Germline CDR1 ENHRY, CDR2 SYGVKD.

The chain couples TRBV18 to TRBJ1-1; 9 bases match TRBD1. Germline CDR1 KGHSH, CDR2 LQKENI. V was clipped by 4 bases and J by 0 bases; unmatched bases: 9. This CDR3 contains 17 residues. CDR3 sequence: CASSLYTGTGMNTEAFF. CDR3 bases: TGTGCCAGCTCACTCTACACCGGGACAGGGATGAACACTGAAGCTTTCTTT.

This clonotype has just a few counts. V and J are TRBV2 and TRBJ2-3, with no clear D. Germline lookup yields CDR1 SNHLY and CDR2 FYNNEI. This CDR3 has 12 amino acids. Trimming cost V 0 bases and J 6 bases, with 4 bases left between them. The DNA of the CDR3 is TGTGCCAGCAGTGAAGCGAAGGATACGCAGTATTTT. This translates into CASSEAKDTQYF.

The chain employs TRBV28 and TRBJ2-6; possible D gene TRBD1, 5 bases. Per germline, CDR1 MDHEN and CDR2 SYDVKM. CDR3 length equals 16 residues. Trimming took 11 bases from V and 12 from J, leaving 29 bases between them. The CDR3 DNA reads TGTGCCGCTAAGAAATGGTCAGGGTCAGTGGGAAGCGTCCTGACTTTC. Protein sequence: CAAKKWSGSVGSVLTF.

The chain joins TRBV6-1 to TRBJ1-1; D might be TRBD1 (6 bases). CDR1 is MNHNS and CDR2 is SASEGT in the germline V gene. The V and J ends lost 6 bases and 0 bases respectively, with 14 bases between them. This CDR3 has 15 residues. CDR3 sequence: CASSPWTEMNTEAFF. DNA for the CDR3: TGTGCCAGCAGCCCCTGGACAGAGATGAACACTGAAGCTTTCTTT.

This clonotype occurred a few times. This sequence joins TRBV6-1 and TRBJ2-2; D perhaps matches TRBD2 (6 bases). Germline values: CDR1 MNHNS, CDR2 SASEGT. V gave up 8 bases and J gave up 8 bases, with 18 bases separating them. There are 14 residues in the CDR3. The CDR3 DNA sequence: TGTGCCAGCCGGCAGGGACTTCTTGCGGGGGAGCTGTTTTTT. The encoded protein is CASRQGLLAGELFF.

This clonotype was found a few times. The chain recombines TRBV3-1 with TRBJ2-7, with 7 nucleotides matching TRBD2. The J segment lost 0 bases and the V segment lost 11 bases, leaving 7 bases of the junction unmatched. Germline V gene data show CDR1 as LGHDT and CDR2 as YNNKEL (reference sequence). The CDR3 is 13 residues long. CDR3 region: CASRGVISYEQYF. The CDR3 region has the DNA TGTGCCTCTCGGGGGGTAATCTCCTACGAGCAGTACTTC.

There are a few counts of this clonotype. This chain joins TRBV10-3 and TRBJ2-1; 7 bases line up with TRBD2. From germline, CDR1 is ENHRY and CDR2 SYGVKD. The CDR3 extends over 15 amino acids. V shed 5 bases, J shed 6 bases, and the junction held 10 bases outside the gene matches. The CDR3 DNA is TGTGCCATCAGTAGGGGCGGGAGTTTGATCAATGAGCAGTTCTTC. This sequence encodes CAISRGGSLINEQFF.

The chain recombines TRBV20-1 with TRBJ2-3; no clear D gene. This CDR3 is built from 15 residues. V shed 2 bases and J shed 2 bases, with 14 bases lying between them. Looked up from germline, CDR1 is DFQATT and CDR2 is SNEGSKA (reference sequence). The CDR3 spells CSARPGVYYTDTQYF. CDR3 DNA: TGCAGTGCTAGACCCGGAGTCTATTACACAGATACGCAGTATTTT.

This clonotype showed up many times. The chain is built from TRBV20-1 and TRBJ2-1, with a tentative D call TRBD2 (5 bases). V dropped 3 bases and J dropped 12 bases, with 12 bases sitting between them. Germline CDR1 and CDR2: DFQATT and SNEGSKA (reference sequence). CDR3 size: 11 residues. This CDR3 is CSARDWSGQFF. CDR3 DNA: TGCAGTGCTAGGGACTGGTCGGGGCAGTTCTTC.